This TCR beta chain was sequenced during a study of identical twins. TCRdb re-called the 5' RACE reads through MiXCR, storing one row per CDR3 protein. The sample contains around 1.7 million distinct CDR3 sequences, roughly 35% of which appear only once. The CDR3 extends over 14 amino acids. V lost 7 bases, J lost 1 base, and 12 bases lay in between. Study-level findings and limits: The study found weaker excess twin sharing in beta out-of-frame sequences.

A note on this clonotype: Its antigen is still unknown.

Material for sequencing was cord blood. This TCR came from a newborn girl in good health. This rearrangement joins TRBV12-3 or TRBV12-4 to TRBJ2-3; D might be TRBD1 or TRBD2, each matching 5 bases. CDR3 in DNA: TGTGCCAGCAAATTATTGGGGGGCACAGATACGCAGTATTTT. It specifies CASKLLGGTDTQYF.